This entry concerns a single T cell receptor beta chain. Its specificity is unknown. This CDR3 is built from 18 residues. V lost 5 bases, J lost 8 bases, and 18 bases stayed unmatched. CDR1 is SGHRS, CDR2 YFSETQ, per germline. The data belong to a study of post-analysis software for immune sequencing data. Turning to the study itself: There were relapsing-remitting, secondary progressive and progressive-relapsing multiple sclerosis among the disease courses included.

Whole-study results and caveats: Among 5 or 6 TRBV segments more frequent in patients than controls were TRBV5-6, TRBV5-1 and TRBV20-1.

The library was made from cDNA and included unique molecular identifiers. TCRdb re-analysed the PCR reads in MiXCR, keeping a single row per CDR3 protein. The sample carries hundreds of thousands of distinct CDR3 sequences, over 35% recorded once. Material for sequencing was blood. The rearrangement joins TRBV5-1 to TRBJ2-1; TRBD2 agrees at 11 bases. The clonotype originates from a girl between 5 and 17 years old with multiple sclerosis. The CDR3 DNA reads TGCGCCAGCAGACTGTCAATACGACTAGCGGGAATTGGGGATGAGCAGTTCTTC. This codes for CASRLSIRLAGIGDEQFF.